What follows are 20 T cell receptor beta chains derived from one specimen sequenced in a study of T cells in tumors after PD-1 blockade. TCRdb keeps only in-frame clones here, not all; method: immunoSEQ multiplex PCR. The sample includes 13,000 to 15,000 clones, 55% to 75% of them seen just once. Here the sequenced sample was tumor tissue, taken after anti-PD-1 treatment. The receptors stem from a human donor with cutaneous squamous cell carcinoma.

The chain recombines TRBV2 with TRBJ2-7; 7 positions agree with TRBD1. V lost 2 bases, J lost 2 bases, and 3 bases stayed unmatched. CDR1 is SNHLY and CDR2 is FYNNEI in the germline V gene. The CDR3 sequence is 14 residues long. The CDR3 DNA reads as TGTGCCAGCAGTGAAAGACAGGGAACCTACGAGCAGTACTTC. It specifies CASSERQGTYEQYF.

The rearrangement links TRBV6-5 to TRBJ1-1, with 7 bases identical to TRBD1. This CDR3 contains 14 residues. After removal of 5 bases from V and 9 bases from J, the junction contained 12 bases not matched to a gene. Germline-derived CDR1 and CDR2 are MNHEY and SVGAGI. The CDR3 here is CASSRQGGQKKAFF. CDR3 DNA sequence: TGTGCCAGCAGTCGACAAGGGGGACAGAAGAAAGCTTTCTTT.

The rearrangement uses TRBV7-7 and TRBJ2-2; TRBD1 agrees at 9 bases. Germline loops: CDR1 SSHAT, CDR2 FNYEAQ (reference sequence). This CDR3 is built from 16 residues. The ends lost 5 bases at V and 7 bases at J; junction bases unmatched: 11. CDR3 region: CASSNTGTGFLGELFF. DNA for the CDR3: TGTGCCAGCAGCAATACCGGGACAGGGTTTCTCGGGGAGCTGTTTTTT.

CDR3 nucleotide sequence: TGCAGCGCCCCGACAGGGGGAGGCACTGAAGCTTTCTTT. Translated, it gives CSAPTGGGTEAFF. The chain carries TRBV29-1 and TRBJ1-1; 9 bases fit TRBD1. CDR3 length: 13 residues. Germline V gene lookup returns CDR1 SQVTM and CDR2 ANQGSEA. V lost 7 bases, J lost 4 bases, and 7 bases stayed unmatched.

The genes are TRBV7-8 and TRBJ1-1; possibly TRBD1 for D (5 bases). The CDR3 consists of 15 residues. CDR1 is SGHVS and CDR2 is FQNEAQ in the germline V gene. V was cut by 5 bases and J by 1 base, with 14 bases left in between. CDR3 nucleotides: TGTGCCAGCAGCCCAGTTGAAGGGACGAACACTGAAGCTTTCTTT. Residues: CASSPVEGTNTEAFF.

The chain joins TRBV27 to TRBJ1-2, with 9 positions matching TRBD1. The germline V gene has CDR1 MNHEY and CDR2 SMNVEV (reference sequence). CDR3 size: 18 residues. V lost 5 bases to trimming and J lost 0 bases; unmatched junction nucleotides: 13. DNA of the CDR3: TGTGCCAGCAGTGAAGGACAGGGGCGAATATATTCTAACTATGGCTACACCTTC. This translates into CASSEGQGRIYSNYGYTF.

The CDR3: CAWAYWDRPSPLHF. CDR3 DNA sequence: TGTGCCTGGGCATACTGGGACCGTCCCTCGCCCCTCCACTTT. The gene calls are TRBV30 and TRBJ1-6; perhaps TRBD1 as D (5 bases). Germline V gene data show CDR1 as GTSNPN and CDR2 as SVGIG (reference sequence). Trimming stripped 5 bases from V and 13 bases from J, with 21 bases between. The length of the CDR3 is 14 residues.

Points on this clone: Relative to the germline gene, one junction end is altered; a read error may explain this. The chain combines TRBV3-1 (or the pseudogene TRBV3-2) with TRBJ1-2, with TRBD1 matching over 9 bases. Germline CDR1 reads LGHDT; CDR2 reads YNNKEL (reference sequence). The CDR3 is made up of 15 amino acids. CDR3 loop: CAGSPGGDRVSGYTF. In nucleotides, the CDR3 is TGTGCCGGCAGCCCTGGTGGGGACAGGGTGAGTGGCTACACCTTC.

This clone is categorized as large. V is TRBV6-5 and J is TRBJ2-6; D gene unclear. The CDR3 totals 12 residues. Germline V gene lookup returns CDR1 MNHEY and CDR2 SVGAGI. V was clipped by 5 bases and J by 2 bases, with 1 base between them. In DNA, the CDR3 is TGTGCCAGCAGTCCTGGGGCCAACGTCCTGACTTTC. This codes for CASSPGANVLTF.

The rearrangement links TRBV10-1 to TRBJ1-2; D unclear. The germline V gene encodes CDR1 WNHNN and CDR2 SYGVQD (reference sequence). There are 13 residues in the CDR3. The V and J ends lost 6 bases and 6 bases respectively, with 14 bases between them. This chain's CDR3 is CASSQAGWDGYTF. Here the CDR3 DNA reads TGCGCCAGCAGCCAGGCAGGTTGGGATGGCTACACCTTC.

V is TRBV27 and J is TRBJ1-2, with TRBD1 as a possible D gene (6 bases). Trimming cost V 5 bases and J 4 bases, with 17 bases left between them. The CDR3 sequence is 15 residues long. CDR1 is MNHEY and CDR2 is SMNVEV in the germline V gene (reference sequence). As DNA, the CDR3 is TGTGCCAGCAGTGGGGTTGCAGGGGTCGGCTATGGCTACACCTTC. Its protein is CASSGVAGVGYGYTF.

This clone was seen a single time. The rearrangement links TRBV21-1 to TRBJ1-5; no DNA check was done on the table's D call, TRBD1. TRBV21-1 is tagged as a pseudogene. The CDR3 sequence is 12 residues long. CDR3 coding DNA: TGTGCCAGCATCCCAGGGTCCCAGCCCCAGCATTTT. As protein: CASIPGSQPQHF.

As to this clone: Given the absence of the conserved phenylalanine or tryptophan at the CDR3 end, a read error is likely. The DNA is left out, because the CDR3 cannot be placed on it with certainty; the CDR3 is given as TCRdb lists it. The chain combines TRBV3-1 (or the pseudogene TRBV3-2) with TRBJ1-4; TRBD1, the table's D call, was not compared with the DNA. Ends included, the CDR3 has 11 residues. CDR1 and CDR2 from the germline V gene are LGHDT and YNNKEL (reference sequence). The CDR3 sequence: CASSQEQGEVS.

V and J are TRBV7-2 and TRBJ2-3; perhaps D is TRBD1 or TRBD2 (5 bases each). The CDR3 has 15 residues. Germline CDR1 reads SGHTA; CDR2 reads FQGNSA. The V gene lost 5 bases and the J gene lost 4 bases, with 16 bases spanning the gap. CDR3 protein: CASSPSVRDADTQYF. CDR3 DNA: TGTGCCAGCAGCCCGTCCGTCAGGGACGCAGATACGCAGTATTTT.

This chain connects TRBV6-2 or TRBV6-3 to TRBJ2-7; D ambiguous. Deletions cut 0 bases from V and 2 bases from J, with 8 bases between. There are 14 residues in the CDR3. The germline V gene has CDR1 MNHEY and CDR2 SVGEGT. The CDR3 sequence: CASSYSERPYEQYF. The CDR3 bases are TGTGCCAGCAGTTACTCGGAAAGGCCCTACGAGCAGTACTTC.

This CDR3 reads CASGLVRTGSGNTIYF. The CDR3 coding sequence is TGTGCTAGTGGTTTGGTAAGAACCGGCTCTGGAAACACCATATATTTT. The V call is TRBV12-5, the J call TRBJ1-3; D gene unclear. Looked up from germline, CDR1 is LGHNT and CDR2 is FRNRAP. The V end was cut by 0 bases, the J end by 0 bases, with 9 bases between. This CDR3 has 16 amino acids.

The V gene is TRBV19, the J gene TRBJ2-7; 11 positions agree with TRBD2. The J segment lost 3 bases and the V segment lost 6 bases, leaving 7 bases of the junction unmatched. The CDR3 is 15 residues long. Germline V gene lookup returns CDR1 LNHDA and CDR2 SQIVND (reference sequence). The CDR3 bases are TGTGCCAGTAGCCCACTAGCGGGAGTTGTCTACGAGCAGTACTTC. As protein: CASSPLAGVVYEQYF.

The chain links TRBV14 to TRBJ2-1; the D is unclear. Deletions cut 3 bases from V and 7 bases from J, with 19 bases between. This CDR3 has 16 residues. The germline gives CDR1 SGHDN, CDR2 FVKESK. The CDR3 spells CASSQSDGYSKNEQFF. The CDR3 coding sequence is TGTGCCAGCAGCCAGTCCGATGGGTATAGCAAGAATGAGCAGTTCTTC.

The V call is TRBV6-6, the J call TRBJ2-7; D gene unclear. V lost 3 bases to trimming and J lost 3 bases, with 12 bases between them. This CDR3 contains 14 residues. Germline V gene lookup returns CDR1 MNHNY and CDR2 SVGAGI (reference sequence). CDR3 loop: CASSYLTNSYEQYF. CDR3 bases: TGTGCCAGCAGTTATTTGACCAACAGCTACGAGCAGTACTTC.

This chain links TRBV7-9 with TRBJ2-5; the match to TRBD1 covers 8 bases. There are 16 residues in the CDR3. In germline, CDR1 is SEHNR, CDR2 FQNEAQ (reference sequence). The ends lost 5 bases at V and 4 bases at J; junction bases unmatched: 12. The CDR3 is CASSPTRQGRRETQYF. The DNA for the CDR3 is TGTGCCAGCAGCCCTACTCGACAGGGGAGGAGAGAGACCCAGTACTTC.